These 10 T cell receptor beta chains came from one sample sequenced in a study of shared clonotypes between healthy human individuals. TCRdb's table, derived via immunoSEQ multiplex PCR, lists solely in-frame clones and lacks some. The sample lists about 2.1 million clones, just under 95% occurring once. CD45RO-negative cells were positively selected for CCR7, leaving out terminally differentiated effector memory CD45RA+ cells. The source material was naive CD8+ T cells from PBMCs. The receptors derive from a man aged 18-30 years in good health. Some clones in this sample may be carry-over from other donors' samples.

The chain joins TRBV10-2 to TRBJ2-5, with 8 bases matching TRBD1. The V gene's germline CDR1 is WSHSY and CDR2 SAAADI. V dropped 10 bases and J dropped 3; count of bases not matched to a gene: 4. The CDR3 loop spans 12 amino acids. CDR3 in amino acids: CATGQGKETQYF. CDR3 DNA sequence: TGCGCCACAGGACAGGGCAAAGAGACCCAGTACTTC.

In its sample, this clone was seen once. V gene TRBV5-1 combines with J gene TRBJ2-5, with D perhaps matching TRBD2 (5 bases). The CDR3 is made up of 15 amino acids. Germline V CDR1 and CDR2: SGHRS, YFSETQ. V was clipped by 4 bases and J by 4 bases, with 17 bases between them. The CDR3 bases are TGCGCCAGCAGCCGCGAGGGTAACGTTAGAGAGACCCAGTACTTC. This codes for CASSREGNVRETQYF.

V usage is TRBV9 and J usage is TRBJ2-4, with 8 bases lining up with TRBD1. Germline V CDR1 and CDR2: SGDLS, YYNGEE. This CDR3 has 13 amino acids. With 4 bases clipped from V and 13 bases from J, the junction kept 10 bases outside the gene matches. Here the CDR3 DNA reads TGTGCCAGCAGCCCGGACAGGGACGACCGACAGTACTTC. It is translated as CASSPDRDDRQYF.

CDR3: CASSLLQDNSGNTIYF. CDR3 bases: TGTGCCAGCAGCTTACTACAGGACAACTCTGGAAACACCATATATTTT. V usage is TRBV7-6 and J usage is TRBJ1-3, with D possibly matching TRBD1 (5 bases). Germline V gene lookup returns CDR1 SGHVS and CDR2 FNYEAQ. The V and J ends lost 2 bases and 0 bases respectively, with 11 bases between them. The CDR3 has 16 residues.

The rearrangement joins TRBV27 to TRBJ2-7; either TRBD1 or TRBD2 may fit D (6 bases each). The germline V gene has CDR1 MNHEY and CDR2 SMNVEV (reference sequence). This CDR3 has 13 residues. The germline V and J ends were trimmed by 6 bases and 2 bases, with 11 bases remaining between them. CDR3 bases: TGTGCCAGCAGGCCCGGGGGCCCCTACGAGCAGTACTTC. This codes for CASRPGGPYEQYF.

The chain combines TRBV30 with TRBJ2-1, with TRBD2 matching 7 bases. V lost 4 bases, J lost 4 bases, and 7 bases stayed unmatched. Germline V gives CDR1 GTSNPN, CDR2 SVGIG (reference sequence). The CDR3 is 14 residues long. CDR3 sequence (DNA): TGTGCCTGGACGGGGGGAGGGCTATACAATGAGCAGTTCTTC. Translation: CAWTGGGLYNEQFF.

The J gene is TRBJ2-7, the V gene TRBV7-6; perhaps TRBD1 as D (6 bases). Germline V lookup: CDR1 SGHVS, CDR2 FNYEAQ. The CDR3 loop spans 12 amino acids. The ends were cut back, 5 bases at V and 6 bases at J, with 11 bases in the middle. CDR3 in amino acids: CASSLGQSEQYF. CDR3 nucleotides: TGTGCCAGCAGCCTGGGACAAAGCGAGCAGTACTTC.

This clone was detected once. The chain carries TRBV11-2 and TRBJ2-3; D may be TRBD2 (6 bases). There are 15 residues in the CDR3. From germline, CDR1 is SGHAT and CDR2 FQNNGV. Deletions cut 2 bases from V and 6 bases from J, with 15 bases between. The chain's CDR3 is CASSLSFGSVDTQYF. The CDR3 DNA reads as TGTGCCAGCAGCTTATCGTTCGGGAGCGTGGATACGCAGTATTTT.

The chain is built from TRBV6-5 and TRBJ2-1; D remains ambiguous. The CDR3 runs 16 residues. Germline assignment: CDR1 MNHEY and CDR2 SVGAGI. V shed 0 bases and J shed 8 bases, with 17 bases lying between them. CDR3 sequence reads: CASSYSIGETSDEQFF. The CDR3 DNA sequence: TGTGCCAGCAGTTACTCGATCGGCGAGACGAGTGATGAGCAGTTCTTC.

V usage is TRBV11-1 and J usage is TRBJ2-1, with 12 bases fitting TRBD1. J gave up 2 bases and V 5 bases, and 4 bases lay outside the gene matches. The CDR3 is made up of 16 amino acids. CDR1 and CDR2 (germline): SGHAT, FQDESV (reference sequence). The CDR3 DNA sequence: TGTGCCAGCAGCCCCGGGACAGGGGGCGCCTACAATGAGCAGTTCTTC. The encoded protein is CASSPGTGGAYNEQFF.